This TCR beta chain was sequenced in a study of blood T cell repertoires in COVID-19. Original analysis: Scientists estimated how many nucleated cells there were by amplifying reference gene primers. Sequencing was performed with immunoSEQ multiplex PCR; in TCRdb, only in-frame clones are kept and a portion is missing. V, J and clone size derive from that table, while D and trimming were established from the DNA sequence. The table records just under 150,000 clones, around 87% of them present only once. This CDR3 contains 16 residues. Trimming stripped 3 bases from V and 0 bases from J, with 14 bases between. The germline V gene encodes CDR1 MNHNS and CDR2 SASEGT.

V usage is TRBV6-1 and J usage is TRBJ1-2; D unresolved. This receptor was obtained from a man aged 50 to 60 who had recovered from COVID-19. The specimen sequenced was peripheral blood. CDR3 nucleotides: TGTGCCAGCAGTGATGGCGGTCAACCAGCTAACTATGGCTACACCTTC. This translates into CASSDGGQPANYGYTF.